This T cell receptor (beta chain) was identified in a study of glioma-infiltrating T cells after dendritic cell vaccination. Study-level background: The vaccine used monocyte-derived dendritic cells pulsed overnight with autologous tumor lysate. Three intradermal dendritic cell vaccine injections were given every two weeks.

Assay: immunoSEQ multiplex PCR; the TCRdb copy retains only in-frame clones and omits some. The table includes about 92,000 clones, 70% to 90% detected once. The V and J ends lost 5 bases and 0 bases respectively, with 16 bases between them. Germline V gene data show CDR1 as MNHNY and CDR2 as SVGAGI (reference sequence). There are 16 residues in the CDR3. The gene calls are TRBV6-6 and TRBJ1-2; D might be TRBD1 (5 bases). The sequence was obtained from a human donor with glioblastoma. Sample: blood, taken before dendritic cell vaccination. The CDR3 DNA sequence: TGTGCCAGCAGTCAGAGATCCGGACAAGCTAACTATGGCTACACCTTC. This gives the protein CASSQRSGQANYGYTF.